The rows below give T cell receptor beta chains drawn from one sample of a study of identifying expanded T cells in peripheral blood. Only in-frame clones appear in the TCRdb table, and some are missing; sequencing was by immunoSEQ multiplex PCR. The repertoire consists of about 98,000 clones, with approximately 88% occurring once and the leading ten covering roughly 15%. Sample: blood. These receptors were collected from a person aged 18 to 75 in good health. The CDR3 runs from the conserved cysteine through the conserved F or W. The order of the fields is V gene, J gene, CDR3 protein.

V: TRBV5-1; J: TRBJ2-1; CDR3: CASSLLPGQGSYNEQFF
V: TRBV5-1; J: TRBJ2-7; CDR3: CASSLLAGAYEQYF
V: TRBV28; J: TRBJ2-7; CDR3: CASSLGLDLSEQYF
V: TRBV5-1; J: TRBJ2-2; CDR3: CASSLNRHDTGELFF
V: TRBV6-5; J: TRBJ1-2; CDR3: CASKLQGGNYGYTF
V: TRBV6-5; J: TRBJ2-7; CDR3: CASSVSGTAYEQYF
V: TRBV7-9; J: TRBJ2-7; CDR3: CASSPHGSSYEQYF
V: TRBV21-1; J: TRBJ1-4; CDR3: CRSRSLGEKLFF
V: TRBV4-3; J: TRBJ1-1; CDR3: CASSQEARGPLAFF
V: TRBV9; J: TRBJ2-7; CDR3: CASSVAPGGINYEQYF
V: TRBV28; J: TRBJ1-2; CDR3: CASSPPNSGTGSSGYTF
V: TRBV7-9; J: TRBJ2-5; CDR3: CASSLGLQETQYF
V: TRBV4-3; J: TRBJ1-3; CDR3: CASSPAGSHSGNTIYF
V: TRBV7-2; J: TRBJ2-3; CDR3: CASSLGLVDTQYF
V: TRBV6-6; J: TRBJ1-6; CDR3: CASSSPINSPLHF
V: TRBV11-3; J: TRBJ2-7; CDR3: CASSSQGYEQYF
V: TRBV5-6; J: TRBJ2-7; CDR3: CASSLGVYEQYF
V: TRBV28; J: TRBJ2-2; CDR3: CASKLFTGELFF
V: TRBV7-8; J: TRBJ2-3; CDR3: CASSSGTSGSTDTQYF
V: TRBV6-5; J: TRBJ1-6; CDR3: CASSYSPGVNSPLHF
V: TRBV18; J: TRBJ2-5; CDR3: CASSLQETQYF
V: TRBV10-2; J: TRBJ2-1; CDR3: CASSVSPGLAGSSYNEQFF
V: TRBV7-2; J: TRBJ1-6; CDR3: CASSLVTDSPLHF
V: TRBV4-3; J: TRBJ1-3; CDR3: CASSQDWTGISGNTIYF
V: TRBV27; J: TRBJ2-5; CDR3: CASSSRRVWQETQYF
V: TRBV6-5; J: TRBJ2-7; CDR3: CASSDSGPSYEQYF
V: TRBV5-1; J: TRBJ1-2; CDR3: CASSLATQTNYGYTF
V: TRBV18; J: TRBJ1-6; CDR3: CASSPQGGDSPLHF
V: TRBV9; J: TRBJ2-1; CDR3: CASSGDYNNEQFF
V: TRBV6-5; J: TRBJ1-1; CDR3: CASSYDWGNTEAFF
V: TRBV6-1; J: TRBJ2-7; CDR3: CASSEDAGSSYEQYF
V: TRBV11-2; J: TRBJ1-1; CDR3: CASSPPGGRRTEAFF
V: TRBV9; J: TRBJ2-3; CDR3: CASSAMAGLTDTQYF
V: TRBV6-5; J: TRBJ2-1; CDR3: CASRPIRVNEQFF
V: TRBV28; J: TRBJ1-4; CDR3: CASSLQGELFF
V: TRBV9; J: TRBJ2-7; CDR3: CASSVDLGDQQYF
V: TRBV28; J: TRBJ1-5; CDR3: CASRHRRTGSNQPQHF
V: TRBV7-2; J: TRBJ1-4; CDR3: CASSLGQTGNEKLFF
V: TRBV5-4; J: TRBJ2-1; CDR3: CASSLANRRLSYNEQFF
V: TRBV28; J: TRBJ2-5; CDR3: CASSLWGLERETQYF
V: TRBV28; J: TRBJ2-7; CDR3: CASKLAGELTYEQYF
V: TRBV30; J: TRBJ2-2; CDR3: CAWSPGQFGSGELFF
V: TRBV20-1; J: TRBJ2-3; CDR3: CSASTDTQYF
V: TRBV5-1; J: TRBJ2-2; CDR3: CASSLEDRRPTGELFF
V: TRBV30; J: TRBJ2-1; CDR3: CAWTREGDEQFF
V: TRBV6-5; J: TRBJ2-5; CDR3: CASSSPASGGWETQYF
V: TRBV6-7; J: TRBJ2-3; CDR3: CAWTSGRDTQYF
V: TRBV2; J: TRBJ1-1; CDR3: CASSDGEAFF